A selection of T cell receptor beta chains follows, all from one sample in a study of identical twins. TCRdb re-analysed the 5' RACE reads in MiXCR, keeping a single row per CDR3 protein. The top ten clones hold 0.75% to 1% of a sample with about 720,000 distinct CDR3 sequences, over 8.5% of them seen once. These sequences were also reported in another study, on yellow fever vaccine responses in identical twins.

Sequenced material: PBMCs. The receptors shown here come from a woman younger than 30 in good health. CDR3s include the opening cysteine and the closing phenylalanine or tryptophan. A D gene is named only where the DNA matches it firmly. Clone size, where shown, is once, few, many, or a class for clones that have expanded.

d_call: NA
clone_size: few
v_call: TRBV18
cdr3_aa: CASSPPIGLGYTF

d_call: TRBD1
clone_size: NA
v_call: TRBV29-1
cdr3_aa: CSVELRGSFYEQYF

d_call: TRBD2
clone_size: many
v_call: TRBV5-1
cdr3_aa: CASSSTSGRVSGELFF

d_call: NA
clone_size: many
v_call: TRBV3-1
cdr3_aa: CASSQEGRGNTEAFF

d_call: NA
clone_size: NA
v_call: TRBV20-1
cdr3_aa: CSARDNGVDTGELFF

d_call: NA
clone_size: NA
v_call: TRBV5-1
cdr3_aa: CASSLEAGFASFQYF

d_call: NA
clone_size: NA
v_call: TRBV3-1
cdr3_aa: CASSWRTEYNEQFF

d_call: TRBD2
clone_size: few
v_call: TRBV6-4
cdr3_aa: CASSELAGEETQYF

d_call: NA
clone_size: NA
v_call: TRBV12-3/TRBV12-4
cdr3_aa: CASSPPSPGAGELFF

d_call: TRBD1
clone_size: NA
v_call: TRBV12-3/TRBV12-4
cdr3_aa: CASSLKTGGEQYF

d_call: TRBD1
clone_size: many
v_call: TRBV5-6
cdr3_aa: CASSGSGTGGNQPQHF

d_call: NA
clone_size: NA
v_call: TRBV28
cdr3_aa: CASTGLSGANVLTF

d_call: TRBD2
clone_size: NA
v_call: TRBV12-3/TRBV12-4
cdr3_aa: CASSFTGGGSSYEQYF

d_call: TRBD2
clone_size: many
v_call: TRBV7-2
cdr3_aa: CASSLGSGGVGTDTQYF

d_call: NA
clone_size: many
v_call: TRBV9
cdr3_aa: CASSADLGEKLFF

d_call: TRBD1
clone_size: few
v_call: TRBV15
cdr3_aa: CATSRDPVRDSAYNEQFF

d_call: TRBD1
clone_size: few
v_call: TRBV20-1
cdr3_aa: CSAKMGTGRFNGYTF

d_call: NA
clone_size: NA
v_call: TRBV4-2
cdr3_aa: CASSQVLKGHGTGELFF

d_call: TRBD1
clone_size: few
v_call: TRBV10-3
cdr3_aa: CAISERDSFNQPQHF

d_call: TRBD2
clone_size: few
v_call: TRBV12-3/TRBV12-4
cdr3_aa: CASSTTAGGLYNEQFF

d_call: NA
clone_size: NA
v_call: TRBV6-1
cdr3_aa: CASRTGWGAQETQYF

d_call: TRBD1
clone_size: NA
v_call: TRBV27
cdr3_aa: CASSYTVVQGVDEQFF

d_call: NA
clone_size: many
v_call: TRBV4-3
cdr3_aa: CASSQAAVGSYEQYF

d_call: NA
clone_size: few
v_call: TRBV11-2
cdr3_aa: CASSLNPLASVYNEQFF

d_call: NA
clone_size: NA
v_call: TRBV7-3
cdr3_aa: CASSLLPEGGADTQYF

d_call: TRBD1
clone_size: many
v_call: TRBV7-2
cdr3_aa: CASSSDRRTYEQYF

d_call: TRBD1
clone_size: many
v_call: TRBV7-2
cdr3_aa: CASSSLRTGEQFF

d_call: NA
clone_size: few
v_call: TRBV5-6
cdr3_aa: CASTKDSSYEQYF

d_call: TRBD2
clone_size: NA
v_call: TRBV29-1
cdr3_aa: CSVGSAGADTQYF

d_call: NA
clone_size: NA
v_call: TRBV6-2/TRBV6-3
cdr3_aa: CASSPTGTVAGANVLTF

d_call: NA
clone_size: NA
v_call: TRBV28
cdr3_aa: CASSLLPEEQYF